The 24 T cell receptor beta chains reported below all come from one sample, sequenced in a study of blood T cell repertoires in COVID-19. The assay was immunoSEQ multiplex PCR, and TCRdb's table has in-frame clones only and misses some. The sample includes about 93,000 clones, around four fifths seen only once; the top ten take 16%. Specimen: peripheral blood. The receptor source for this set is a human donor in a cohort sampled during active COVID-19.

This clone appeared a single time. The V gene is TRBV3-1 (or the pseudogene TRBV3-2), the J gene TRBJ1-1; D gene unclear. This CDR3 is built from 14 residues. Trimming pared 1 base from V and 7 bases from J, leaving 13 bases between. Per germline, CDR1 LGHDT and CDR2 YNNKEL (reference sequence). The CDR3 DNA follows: TGTGCCAGCAGCCAAGGAGTAGGGAGGCGTGAAGCTTTCTTT. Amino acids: CASSQGVGRREAFF.

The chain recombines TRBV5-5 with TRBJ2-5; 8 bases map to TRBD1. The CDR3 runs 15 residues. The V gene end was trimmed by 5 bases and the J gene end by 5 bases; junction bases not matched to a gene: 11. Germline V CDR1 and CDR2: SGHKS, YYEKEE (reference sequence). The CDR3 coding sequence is TGTGCCAGCAGTTTTACTACAGGGGGGTTGGAGACCCAGTACTTC. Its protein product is CASSFTTGGLETQYF.

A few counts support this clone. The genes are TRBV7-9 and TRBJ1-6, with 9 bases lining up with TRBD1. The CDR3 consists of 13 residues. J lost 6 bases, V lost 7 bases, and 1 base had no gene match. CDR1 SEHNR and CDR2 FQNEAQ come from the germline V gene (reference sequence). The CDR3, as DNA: TGTGCCAGCACGGGACAGGGTAATTCACCCCTCCACTTT. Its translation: CASTGQGNSPLHF.

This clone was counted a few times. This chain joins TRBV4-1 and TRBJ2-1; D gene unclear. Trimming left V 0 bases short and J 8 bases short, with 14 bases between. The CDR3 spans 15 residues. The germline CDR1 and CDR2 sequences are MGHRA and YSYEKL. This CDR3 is CASSQDWVADYEQFF. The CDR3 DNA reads TGCGCCAGCAGCCAAGATTGGGTAGCCGACTATGAGCAGTTCTTC.

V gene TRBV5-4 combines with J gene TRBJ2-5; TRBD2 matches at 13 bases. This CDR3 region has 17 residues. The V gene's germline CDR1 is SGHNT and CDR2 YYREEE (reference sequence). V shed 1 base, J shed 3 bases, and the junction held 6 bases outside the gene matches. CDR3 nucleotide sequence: TGTGCCAGCAGCTTGTATGGGGGACTAGCGGGGAAAGAGACCCAGTACTTC. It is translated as CASSLYGGLAGKETQYF.

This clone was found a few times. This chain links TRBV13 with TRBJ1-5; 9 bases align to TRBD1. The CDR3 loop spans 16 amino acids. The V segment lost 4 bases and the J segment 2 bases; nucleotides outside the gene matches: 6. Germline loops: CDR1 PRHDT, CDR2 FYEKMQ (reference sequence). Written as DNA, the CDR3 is TGTGCCAGCAGCTCGGACAGGGGCGGAGGCAATCAGCCCCAGCATTTT. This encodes CASSSDRGGGNQPQHF.

This CDR3 is CASSYSGSGKQFF. DNA for the CDR3: TGTGCCAGCAGTTACTCAGGTAGCGGAAAGCAGTTCTTC. The genes are TRBV6-2 or TRBV6-3 and TRBJ2-1; a possible D gene is TRBD2 (6 bases). Germline V gene data show CDR1 as MNHEY and CDR2 as SVGEGT. This CDR3 is built from 13 residues. Trimming left V 0 bases short and J 11 bases short, with 11 bases between.

CDR3 bases: TGTGCCAGCAGTACCAAAGCGGGGGGGAGGGAGACCCAGTACTTC. Translating gives CASSTKAGGRETQYF. The J gene is TRBJ2-5, the V gene TRBV5-4, with TRBD2 matching over 10 bases. Germline assignment: CDR1 SGHNT and CDR2 YYREEE (reference sequence). This CDR3 is built from 15 residues. The J segment lost 5 bases and the V segment lost 5 bases, leaving 9 bases of the junction unmatched.

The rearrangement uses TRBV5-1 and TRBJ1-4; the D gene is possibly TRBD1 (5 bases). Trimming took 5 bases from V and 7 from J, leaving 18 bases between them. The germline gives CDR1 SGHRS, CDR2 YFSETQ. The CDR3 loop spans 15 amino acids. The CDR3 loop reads CASRSSQGGSEKLFF. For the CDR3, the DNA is TGCGCCAGCAGATCATCCCAGGGTGGAAGTGAAAAACTGTTTTTT.

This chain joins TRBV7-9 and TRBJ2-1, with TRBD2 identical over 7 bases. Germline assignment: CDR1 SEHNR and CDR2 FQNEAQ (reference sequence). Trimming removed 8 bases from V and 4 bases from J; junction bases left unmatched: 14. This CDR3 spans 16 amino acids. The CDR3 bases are TGTGCCAGCGCGGGCGGCGCGGGAGTGGCTTACAATGAGCAGTTCTTC. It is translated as CASAGGAGVAYNEQFF.

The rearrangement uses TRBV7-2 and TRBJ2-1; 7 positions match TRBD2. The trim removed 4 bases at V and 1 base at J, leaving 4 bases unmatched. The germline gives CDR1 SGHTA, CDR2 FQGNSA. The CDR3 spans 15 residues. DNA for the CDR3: TGTGCCAGCAGCTACCCCGGGAGGTCCTACAATGAGCAGTTCTTC. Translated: CASSYPGRSYNEQFF.

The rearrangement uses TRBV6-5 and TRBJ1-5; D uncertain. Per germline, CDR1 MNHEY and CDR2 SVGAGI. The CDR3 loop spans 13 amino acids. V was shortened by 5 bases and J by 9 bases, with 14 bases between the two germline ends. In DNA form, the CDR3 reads TGTGCCAGCAGTACGTCCGGGAGGCGGCCCCAGCATTTT. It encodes CASSTSGRRPQHF.

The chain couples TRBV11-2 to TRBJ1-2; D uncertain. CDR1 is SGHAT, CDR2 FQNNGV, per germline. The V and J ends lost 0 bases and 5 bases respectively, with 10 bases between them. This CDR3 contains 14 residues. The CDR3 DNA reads TGTGCCAGCAGCTTAGATCCCAGGTATTATGGCTACACCTTC. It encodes CASSLDPRYYGYTF. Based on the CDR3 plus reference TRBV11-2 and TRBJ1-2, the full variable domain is EAGVAQSPRYKIIEKRQSVAFWCNPISGHATLYWYQQILGQGPKLLIQFQNNGVVDDSQLPKDRFSAERLKGVDSTLKIQPAKLEDSAVYLCASSLDPRYYGYTFGSGTRLTVV.

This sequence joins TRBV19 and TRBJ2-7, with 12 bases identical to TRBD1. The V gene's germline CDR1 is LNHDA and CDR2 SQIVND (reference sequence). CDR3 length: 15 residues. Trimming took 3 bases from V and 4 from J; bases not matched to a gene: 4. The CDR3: CASSMAGQGAYEQYF. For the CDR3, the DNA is TGTGCCAGTAGTATGGCGGGACAGGGGGCTTACGAGCAGTACTTC.

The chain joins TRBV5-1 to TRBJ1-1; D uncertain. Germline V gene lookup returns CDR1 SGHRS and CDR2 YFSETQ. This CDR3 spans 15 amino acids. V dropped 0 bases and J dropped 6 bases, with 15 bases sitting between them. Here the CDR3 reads CASSLVGRFSAEAFF. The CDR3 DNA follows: TGCGCCAGCAGCTTGGTTGGCCGCTTCAGCGCTGAAGCTTTCTTT.

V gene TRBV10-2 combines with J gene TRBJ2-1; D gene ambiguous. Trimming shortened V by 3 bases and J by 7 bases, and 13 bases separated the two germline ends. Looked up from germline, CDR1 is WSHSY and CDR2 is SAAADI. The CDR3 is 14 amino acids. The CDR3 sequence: CASSESRSHNEQFF. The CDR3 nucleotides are TGCGCCAGCAGTGAATCTAGAAGCCATAATGAGCAGTTCTTC.

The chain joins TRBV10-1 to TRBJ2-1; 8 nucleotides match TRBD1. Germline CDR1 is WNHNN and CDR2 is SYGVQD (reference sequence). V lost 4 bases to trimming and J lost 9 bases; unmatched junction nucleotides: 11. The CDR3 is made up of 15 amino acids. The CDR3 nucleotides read TGCGCCAGCAGTGCCCGACAGGGGTCCCGGACTGAGCAGTTCTTC. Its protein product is CASSARQGSRTEQFF.

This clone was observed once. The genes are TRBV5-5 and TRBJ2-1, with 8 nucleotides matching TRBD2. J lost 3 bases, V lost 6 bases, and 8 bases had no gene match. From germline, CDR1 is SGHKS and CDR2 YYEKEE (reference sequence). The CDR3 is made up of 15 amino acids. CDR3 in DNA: TGTGCCAGCACCCCAGCGGGAGTTGGCTACAATGAGCAGTTCTTC. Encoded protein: CASTPAGVGYNEQFF. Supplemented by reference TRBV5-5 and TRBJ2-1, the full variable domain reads DAGVTQSPTHLIKTRGQQVTLRCSPISGHKSVSWYQQVLGQGPQFIFQYYEKEERGRGNFPDRFSARQFPNYSSELNVNALLLGDSALYLCASTPAGVGYNEQFFGPGTRLTVL.

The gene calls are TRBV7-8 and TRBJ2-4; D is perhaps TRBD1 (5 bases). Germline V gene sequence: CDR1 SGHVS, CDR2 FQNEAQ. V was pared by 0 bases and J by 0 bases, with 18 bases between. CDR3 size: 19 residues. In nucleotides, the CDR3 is TGTGCCAGCAGCTTAGCACCGCCAGGGTGGGGAAAAGCCAAAAACATTCAGTACTTC. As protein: CASSLAPPGWGKAKNIQYF.

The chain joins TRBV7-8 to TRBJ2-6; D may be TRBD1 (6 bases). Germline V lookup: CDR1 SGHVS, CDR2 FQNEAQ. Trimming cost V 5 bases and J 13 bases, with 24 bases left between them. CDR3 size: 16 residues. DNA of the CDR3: TGTGCCAGCAGCCCCCAGGATTCAGGGGCGGTCAGAGTCCTGACTTTC. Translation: CASSPQDSGAVRVLTF.

CDR3 bases: TGTGCCAGCAGTCCGTCTCTAGCGGGGCGGGAGACCCAGTACTTC. Protein: CASSPSLAGRETQYF. The V and J genes are TRBV27 and TRBJ2-5; 9 nucleotides align to TRBD2. The CDR3 covers 15 residues. J gave up 5 bases and V 5 bases, and 9 bases lay outside the gene matches. From germline, CDR1 is MNHEY and CDR2 SMNVEV (reference sequence).

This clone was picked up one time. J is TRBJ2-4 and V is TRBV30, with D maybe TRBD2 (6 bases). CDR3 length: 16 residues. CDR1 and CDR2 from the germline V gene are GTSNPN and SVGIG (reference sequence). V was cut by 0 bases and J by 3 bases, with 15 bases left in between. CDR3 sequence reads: CAWSVGTPGGKNIQYF. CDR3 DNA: TGTGCCTGGAGTGTAGGAACACCCGGGGGCAAAAACATTCAGTACTTC.

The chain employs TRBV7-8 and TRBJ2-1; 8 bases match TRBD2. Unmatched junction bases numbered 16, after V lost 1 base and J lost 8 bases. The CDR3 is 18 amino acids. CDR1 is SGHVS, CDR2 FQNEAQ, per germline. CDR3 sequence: CASSLEGTSSSGSDEQFF. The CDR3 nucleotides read TGTGCCAGCAGCTTAGAAGGGACTTCGTCTAGCGGGTCTGATGAGCAGTTCTTC.

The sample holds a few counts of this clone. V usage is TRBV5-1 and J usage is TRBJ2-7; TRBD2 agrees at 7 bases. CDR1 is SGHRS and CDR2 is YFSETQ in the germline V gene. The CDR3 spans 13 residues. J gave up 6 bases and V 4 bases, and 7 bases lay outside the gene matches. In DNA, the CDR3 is TGCGCCAGCAGCACAGGACTAGAGCGCGAGCAGTACTTC. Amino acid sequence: CASSTGLEREQYF. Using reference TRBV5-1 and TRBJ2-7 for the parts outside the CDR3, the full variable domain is KAGVTQTPRYLIKTRGQQVTLSCSPISGHRSVSWYQQTPGQGLQFLFEYFSETQRNKGNFPGRFSGRQFSNSRSEMNVSTLELGDSALYLCASSTGLEREQYFGPGTRLTVT.